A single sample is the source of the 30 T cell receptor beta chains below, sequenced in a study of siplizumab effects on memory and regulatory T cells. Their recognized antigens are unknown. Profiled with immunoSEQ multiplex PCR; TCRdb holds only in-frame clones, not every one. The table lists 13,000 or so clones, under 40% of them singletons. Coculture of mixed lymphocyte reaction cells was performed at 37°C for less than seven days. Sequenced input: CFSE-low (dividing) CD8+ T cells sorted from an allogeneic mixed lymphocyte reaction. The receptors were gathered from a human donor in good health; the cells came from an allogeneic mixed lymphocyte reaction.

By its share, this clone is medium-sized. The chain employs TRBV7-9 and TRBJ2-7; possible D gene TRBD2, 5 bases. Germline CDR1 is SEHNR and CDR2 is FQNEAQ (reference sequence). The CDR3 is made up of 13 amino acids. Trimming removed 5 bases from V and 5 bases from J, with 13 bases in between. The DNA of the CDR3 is TGTGCCAGCAGCGCCCCCCCGGGGAACGAGCAGTACTTC. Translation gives CASSAPPGNEQYF.

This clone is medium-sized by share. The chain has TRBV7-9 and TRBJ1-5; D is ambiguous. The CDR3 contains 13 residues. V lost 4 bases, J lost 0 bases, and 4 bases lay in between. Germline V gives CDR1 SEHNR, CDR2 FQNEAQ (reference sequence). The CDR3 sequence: CASSSNSNQPQHF. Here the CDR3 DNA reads TGTGCCAGCAGCTCAAATAGCAATCAGCCCCAGCATTTT. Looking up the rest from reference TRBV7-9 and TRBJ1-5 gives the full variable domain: DTGVSQNPRHKITKRGQNVTFRCDPISEHNRLYWYRQTLGQGPEFLTYFQNEAQLEKSRLLSDRFSAERPKGSFSTLEIQRTEQGDSAMYLCASSSNSNQPQHFGDGTRLSIL.

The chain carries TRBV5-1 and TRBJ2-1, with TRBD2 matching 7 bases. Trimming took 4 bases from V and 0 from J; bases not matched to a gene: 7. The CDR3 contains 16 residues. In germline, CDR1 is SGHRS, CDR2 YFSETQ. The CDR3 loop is CASSPWGGSSYNEQFF. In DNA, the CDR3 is TGCGCCAGCAGCCCCTGGGGCGGGAGCTCCTACAATGAGCAGTTCTTC.

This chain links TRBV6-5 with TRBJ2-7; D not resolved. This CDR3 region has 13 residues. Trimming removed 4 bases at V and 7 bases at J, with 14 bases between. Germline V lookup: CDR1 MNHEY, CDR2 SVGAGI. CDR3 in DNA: TGTGCCAGCAGTTCTTTGGGGTTTGAGGAGCAGTACTTC. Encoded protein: CASSSLGFEEQYF.

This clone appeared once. The CDR3 protein is CASSEGGALEEKLFF. The CDR3 region has the DNA TGTGCCAGCAGTGAAGGCGGGGCACTGGAGGAAAAACTGTTTTTT. The rearrangement joins TRBV6-1 to TRBJ1-4; possibly TRBD1 for D (5 bases). V was pared by 1 base and J by 8 bases, with 14 bases between. Germline V lookup: CDR1 MNHNS, CDR2 SASEGT. The CDR3 has 15 residues.

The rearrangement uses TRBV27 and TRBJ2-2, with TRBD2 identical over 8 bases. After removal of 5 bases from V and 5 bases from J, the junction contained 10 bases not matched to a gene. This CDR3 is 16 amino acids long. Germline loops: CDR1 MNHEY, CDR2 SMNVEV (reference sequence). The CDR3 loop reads CASSPTGGVGTGELFF. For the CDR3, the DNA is TGTGCCAGCAGTCCCACGGGAGGGGTAGGAACCGGGGAGCTGTTTTTT.

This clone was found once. The CDR3 nucleotides read TGCGCCAGCCTCCCTATACGCGGGGATAATCAGCCCCAGCATTTT. Translating gives CASLPIRGDNQPQHF. This chain connects TRBV5-1 to TRBJ1-5, with D uncertain. CDR3 length equals 15 residues. The germline V gene encodes CDR1 SGHRS and CDR2 YFSETQ. V was clipped by 7 bases and J by 4 bases, with 18 bases between them.

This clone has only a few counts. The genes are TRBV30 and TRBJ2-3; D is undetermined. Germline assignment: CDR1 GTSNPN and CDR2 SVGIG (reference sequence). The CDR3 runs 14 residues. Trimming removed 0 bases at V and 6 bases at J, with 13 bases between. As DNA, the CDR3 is TGTGCCTGGAGTGTGACGTCCAGGTCCGATACGCAGTATTTT. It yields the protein CAWSVTSRSDTQYF. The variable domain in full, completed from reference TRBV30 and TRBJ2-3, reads SQTIHQWPATLVQPVGSPLSLECTVEGTSNPNLYWYRQAAGRGLQLLFYSVGIGQISSEVPQNLSASRPQDRQFILSSKKLLLSDSGFYLCAWSVTSRSDTQYFGPGTRLTVL.

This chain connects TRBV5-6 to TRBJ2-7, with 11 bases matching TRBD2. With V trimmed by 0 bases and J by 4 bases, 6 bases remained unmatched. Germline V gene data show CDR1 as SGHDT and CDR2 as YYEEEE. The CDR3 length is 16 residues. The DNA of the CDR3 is TGTGCCAGCAGCTTGGCCTCGGGACTAGCGGAATACGAGCAGTACTTC. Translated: CASSLASGLAEYEQYF.

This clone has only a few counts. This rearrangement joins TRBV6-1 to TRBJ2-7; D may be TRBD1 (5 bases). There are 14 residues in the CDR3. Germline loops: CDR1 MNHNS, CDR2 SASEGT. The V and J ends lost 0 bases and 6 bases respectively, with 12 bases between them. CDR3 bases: TGTGCCAGCAGTGAAGCGAGTACAGGCAGCGAGCAGTACTTC. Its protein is CASSEASTGSEQYF.

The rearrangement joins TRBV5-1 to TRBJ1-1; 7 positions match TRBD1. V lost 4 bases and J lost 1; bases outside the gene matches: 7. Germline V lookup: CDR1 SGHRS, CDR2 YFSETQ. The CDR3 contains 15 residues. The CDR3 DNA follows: TGCGCCAGCAGCCAATCGACAGGGACGAACACTGAAGCTTTCTTT. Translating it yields CASSQSTGTNTEAFF.

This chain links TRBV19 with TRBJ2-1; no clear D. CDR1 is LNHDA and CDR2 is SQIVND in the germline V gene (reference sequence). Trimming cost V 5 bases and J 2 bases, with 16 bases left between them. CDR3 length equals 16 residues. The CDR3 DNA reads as TGTGCCAGTAGTTCTTATGGAACCCCCCCCTACAATGAGCAGTTCTTC. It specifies CASSSYGTPPYNEQFF.

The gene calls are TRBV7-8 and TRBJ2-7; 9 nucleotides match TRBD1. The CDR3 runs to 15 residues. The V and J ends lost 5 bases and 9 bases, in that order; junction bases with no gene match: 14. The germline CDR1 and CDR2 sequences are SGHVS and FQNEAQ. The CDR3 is CASSARDRDPRGQYF. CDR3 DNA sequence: TGTGCCAGCAGCGCCCGGGACAGGGACCCTCGGGGGCAGTACTTC. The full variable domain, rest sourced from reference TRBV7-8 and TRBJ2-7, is GAGVSQSPRYKVAKRGQDVALRCDPISGHVSLFWYQQALGQGPEFLTYFQNEAQLDKSGLPSDRFFAERPEGSVSTLKIQRTQQEDSAVYLCASSARDRDPRGQYFGPGTRLTVT.

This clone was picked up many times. The CDR3 bases are TGCAGCGTTGAATTGGGGGACAGGGCGTATGGCTACACCTTC. Translated, it gives CSVELGDRAYGYTF. The chain has TRBV29-1 and TRBJ1-2, with 9 bases aligning to TRBD1. The CDR3 contains 14 residues. CDR1 and CDR2 (germline): SQVTM, ANQGSEA. V was pared by 2 bases and J by 5 bases, with 6 bases of the junction left unmatched. Variable domain in full (rest from reference TRBV29-1 and TRBJ1-2): SAVISQKPSRDICQRGTSLTIQCQVDSQVTMMFWYRQQPGQSLTLIATANQGSEATYESGFVIDKFPISRPNLTFSTLTVSNMSPEDSSIYLCSVELGDRAYGYTFGSGTRLTVV.

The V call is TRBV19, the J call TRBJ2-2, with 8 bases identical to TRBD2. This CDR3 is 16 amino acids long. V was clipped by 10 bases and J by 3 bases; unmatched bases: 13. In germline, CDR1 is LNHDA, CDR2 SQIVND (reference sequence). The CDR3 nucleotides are TGTGCCAATAGCGGGGTCGTGGGAGGGGACACCGGGGAGCTGTTTTTT. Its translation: CANSGVVGGDTGELFF. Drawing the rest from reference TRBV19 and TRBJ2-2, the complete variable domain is DGGITQSPKYLFRKEGQNVTLSCEQNLNHDAMYWYRQDPGQGLRLIYYSQIVNDFQKGDIAEGYSVSREKKESFPLTVTSAQKNPTAFYLCANSGVVGGDTGELFFGEGSRLTVL.

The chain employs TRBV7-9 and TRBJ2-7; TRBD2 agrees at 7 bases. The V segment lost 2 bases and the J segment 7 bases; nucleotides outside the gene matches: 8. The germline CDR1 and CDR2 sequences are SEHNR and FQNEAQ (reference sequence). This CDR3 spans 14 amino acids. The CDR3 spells CASSLYAGDQEQYF. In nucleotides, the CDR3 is TGTGCCAGCAGCTTATACGCGGGAGATCAAGAGCAGTACTTC.

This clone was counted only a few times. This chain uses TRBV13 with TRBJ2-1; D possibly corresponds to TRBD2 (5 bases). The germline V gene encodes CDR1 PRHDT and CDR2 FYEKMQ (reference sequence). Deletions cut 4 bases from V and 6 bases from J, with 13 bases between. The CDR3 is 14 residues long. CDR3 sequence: CASSSLLVRNEQFF. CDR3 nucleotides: TGTGCCAGCAGCTCGCTACTAGTTCGCAATGAGCAGTTCTTC.

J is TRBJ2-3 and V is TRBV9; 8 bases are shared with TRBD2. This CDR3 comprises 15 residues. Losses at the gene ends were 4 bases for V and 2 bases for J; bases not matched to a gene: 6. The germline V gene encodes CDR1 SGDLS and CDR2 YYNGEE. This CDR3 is CASSYSGTDTDTQYF. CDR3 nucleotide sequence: TGTGCCAGCAGCTATAGCGGGACTGACACAGATACGCAGTATTTT.

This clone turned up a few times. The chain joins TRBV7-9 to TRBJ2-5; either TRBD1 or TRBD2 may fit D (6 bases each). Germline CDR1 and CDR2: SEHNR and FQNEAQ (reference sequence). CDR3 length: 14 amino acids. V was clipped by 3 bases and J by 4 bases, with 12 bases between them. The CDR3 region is CASSLTGAGETQYF. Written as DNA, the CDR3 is TGTGCCAGCAGCTTGACGGGGGCCGGAGAGACCCAGTACTTC. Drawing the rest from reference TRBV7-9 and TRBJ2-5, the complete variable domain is DTGVSQNPRHKITKRGQNVTFRCDPISEHNRLYWYRQTLGQGPEFLTYFQNEAQLEKSRLLSDRFSAERPKGSFSTLEIQRTEQGDSAMYLCASSLTGAGETQYFGPGTRLLVL.

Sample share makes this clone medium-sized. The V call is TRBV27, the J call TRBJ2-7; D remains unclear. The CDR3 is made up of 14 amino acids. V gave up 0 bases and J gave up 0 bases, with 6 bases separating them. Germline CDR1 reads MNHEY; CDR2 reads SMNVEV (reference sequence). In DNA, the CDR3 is TGTGCCAGCAGTTTATCCGAGAGCTCCTACGAGCAGTACTTC. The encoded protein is CASSLSESSYEQYF.

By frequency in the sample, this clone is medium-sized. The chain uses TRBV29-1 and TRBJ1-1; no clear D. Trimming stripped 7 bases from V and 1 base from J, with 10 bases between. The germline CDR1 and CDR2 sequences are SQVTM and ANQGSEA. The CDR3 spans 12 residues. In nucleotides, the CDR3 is TGCAGCGCGGCCGCCGGGAACACTGAAGCTTTCTTT. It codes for CSAAAGNTEAFF.

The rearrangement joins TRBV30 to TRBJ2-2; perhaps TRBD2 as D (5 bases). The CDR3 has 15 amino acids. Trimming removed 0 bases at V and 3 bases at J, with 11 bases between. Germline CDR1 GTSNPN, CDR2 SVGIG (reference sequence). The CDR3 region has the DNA TGTGCCTGGAGTGTACTAGGTCCCGACACCGGGGAGCTGTTTTTT. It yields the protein CAWSVLGPDTGELFF. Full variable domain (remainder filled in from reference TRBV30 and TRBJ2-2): SQTIHQWPATLVQPVGSPLSLECTVEGTSNPNLYWYRQAAGRGLQLLFYSVGIGQISSEVPQNLSASRPQDRQFILSSKKLLLSDSGFYLCAWSVLGPDTGELFFGEGSRLTVL.

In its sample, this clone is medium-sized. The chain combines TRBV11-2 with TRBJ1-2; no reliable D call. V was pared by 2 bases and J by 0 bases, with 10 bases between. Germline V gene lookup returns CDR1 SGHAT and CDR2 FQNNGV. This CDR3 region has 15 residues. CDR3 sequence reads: CASSLTALANYGYTF. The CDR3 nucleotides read TGTGCCAGCAGCTTAACGGCGCTAGCTAACTATGGCTACACCTTC.

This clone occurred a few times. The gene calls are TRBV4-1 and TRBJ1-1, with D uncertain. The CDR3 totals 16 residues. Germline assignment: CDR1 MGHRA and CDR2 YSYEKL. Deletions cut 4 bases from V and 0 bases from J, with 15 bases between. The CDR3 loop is CASSPSIGIMNTEAFF. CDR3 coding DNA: TGCGCCAGCAGCCCAAGTATTGGGATTATGAACACTGAAGCTTTCTTT.

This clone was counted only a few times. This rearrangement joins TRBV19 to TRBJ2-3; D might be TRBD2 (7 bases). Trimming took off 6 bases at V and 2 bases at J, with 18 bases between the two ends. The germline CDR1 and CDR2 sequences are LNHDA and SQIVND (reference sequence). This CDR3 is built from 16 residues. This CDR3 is CASSIFRGADTDTQYF. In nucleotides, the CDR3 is TGTGCCAGTAGCATATTCCGGGGGGCCGACACAGATACGCAGTATTTT.

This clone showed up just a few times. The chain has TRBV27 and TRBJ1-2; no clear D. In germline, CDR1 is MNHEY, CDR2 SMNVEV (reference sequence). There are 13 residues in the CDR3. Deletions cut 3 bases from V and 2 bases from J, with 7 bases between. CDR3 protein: CASSLVGNYGYTF. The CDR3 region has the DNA TGTGCCAGCAGTTTGGTGGGGAACTATGGCTACACCTTC.

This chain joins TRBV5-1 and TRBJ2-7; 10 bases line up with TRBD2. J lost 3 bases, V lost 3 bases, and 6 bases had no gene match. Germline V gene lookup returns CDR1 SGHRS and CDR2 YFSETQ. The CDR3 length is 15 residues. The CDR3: CASSYGASGSYEQYF. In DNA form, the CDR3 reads TGCGCCAGCAGCTATGGGGCTAGCGGGAGCTACGAGCAGTACTTC.

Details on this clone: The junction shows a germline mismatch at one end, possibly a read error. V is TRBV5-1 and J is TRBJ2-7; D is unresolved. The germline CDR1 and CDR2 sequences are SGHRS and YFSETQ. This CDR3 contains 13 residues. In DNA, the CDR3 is TGTGCCAGCAGCTTTAACACGGCCTACGAGCAGTACTTC. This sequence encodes CASSFNTAYEQYF. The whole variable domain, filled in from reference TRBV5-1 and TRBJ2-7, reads KAGVTQTPRYLIKTRGQQVTLSCSPISGHRSVSWYQQTPGQGLQFLFEYFSETQRNKGNFPGRFSGRQFSNSRSEMNVSTLELGDSALYLCASSFNTAYEQYFGPGTRLTVT.

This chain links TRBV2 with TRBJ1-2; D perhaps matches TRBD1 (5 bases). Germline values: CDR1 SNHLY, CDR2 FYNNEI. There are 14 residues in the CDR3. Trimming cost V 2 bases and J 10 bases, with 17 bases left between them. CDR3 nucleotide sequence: TGTGCCAGCAGTGAATTTGAGGGGCCGCGTGACTACACCTTC. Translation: CASSEFEGPRDYTF.

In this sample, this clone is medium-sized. CDR3 amino acids: CASSFGQGRIYEQFF. The DNA of the CDR3 is TGTGCCAGCAGCTTCGGACAGGGTCGGATCTATGAGCAGTTCTTC. This rearrangement joins TRBV7-9 to TRBJ2-1, with TRBD1 matching 8 bases. Germline V gene data show CDR1 as SEHNR and CDR2 as FQNEAQ (reference sequence). V gave up 3 bases and J gave up 8 bases; unmatched junction bases: 9. The CDR3 length is 15 residues.